The clone carrying this T cell receptor (beta chain) was recorded once. The antigen is unknown. These data originate in a study of blood T cells in healthy people across ages. Overall study results and limits: Naive T cell percentage showed a strong correlation with TCR beta diversity. Not knowing donor CMV status may have confounded expanded clonotype changes.

Combining a sample-barcoded 5' primer with a J-beta primer mix, a second PCR ran for 7 to 11 cycles. TCRdb fed the 5' RACE reads into MiXCR, producing one record per CDR3 protein. The table lists about 1.4 million distinct CDR3 sequences, roughly 60% of them singletons. With V trimmed by 4 bases and J by 7 bases, 11 bases remained unmatched. Germline values: CDR1 MGHRA, CDR2 YSYEKL. The CDR3 contains 18 residues. This TCR was recovered from a man younger than 35 in good health. Sequencing was performed on blood. The chain carries TRBV4-1 and TRBJ2-2; 14 bases match TRBD2. The CDR3 DNA follows: TGCGCCAGCAGCCCCCCGGGGACTAGCGGGAGAAGGGACGGGGAGCTGTTTTTT. Residues: CASSPPGTSGRRDGELFF.